This is a list of T cell receptor beta chains from one sample in a study of CD4 T cells in relation to SARS-CoV-2 and coronaviruses. The data were produced by immunoSEQ multiplex PCR, yet TCRdb's version contains in-frame clones alone and is incomplete. The table lists around 28,000 clones, under 80% of them singletons. Their cognate antigens are unknown. The specimen sequenced was memory CD4+ T cells from PBMCs, cultured in vitro. Every receptor here comes from an adult with COVID-19. CDR3s include the opening cysteine and the closing phenylalanine or tryptophan. D genes are given only for firm matches. Rows give clone size only sometimes, using once, few, many, or a class for an expanded clone.

d_gene: TRBD2
v_gene: TRBV11-2
j_gene: TRBJ2-3
abundance: NA
CDR3nt: TGTGCCAGCAGATACAGCGGGAGCGCAGATACGCAGTATTTT
CDR3aa: CASRYSGSADTQYF

d_gene: TRBD2
v_gene: TRBV28
j_gene: TRBJ2-7
abundance: NA
CDR3nt: TGTGCCAGCAGTCACTTTCCGGGACTAGAGACCTACGAGCAGTACTTC
CDR3aa: CASSHFPGLETYEQYF

d_gene: NA
v_gene: TRBV5-5
j_gene: TRBJ2-3
abundance: NA
CDR3nt: TGTGCCAGCAGCCAATCCTCCCGAAGCAACGGAATAGATACGCAGTATTTT
CDR3aa: CASSQSSRSNGIDTQYF

d_gene: NA
v_gene: TRBV5-6
j_gene: TRBJ2-5
abundance: NA
CDR3nt: TGTGCCAGCAGCCCTTACCAACACACACAAGAGACCCAGTACTTC
CDR3aa: CASSPYQHTQETQYF

d_gene: NA
v_gene: TRBV7-2
j_gene: TRBJ2-7
abundance: NA
CDR3nt: TGTGCCAGCAGCTCTAGTGGGACGAACTCCTACGAGCAGTACTTC
CDR3aa: CASSSSGTNSYEQYF

d_gene: NA
v_gene: TRBV30
j_gene: TRBJ1-2
abundance: NA
CDR3nt: TGTGCCTGGAGTGTAGAATATCTAATAGGTGGCTACACCTTC
CDR3aa: CAWSVEYLIGGYTF

d_gene: TRBD2
v_gene: TRBV7-7
j_gene: TRBJ2-1
abundance: NA
CDR3nt: TGTGCCAGCAGCCCAGGACTAGCGGGAGATCAGTTCTTC
CDR3aa: CASSPGLAGDQFF

d_gene: NA
v_gene: TRBV19
j_gene: TRBJ2-4
abundance: NA
CDR3nt: TGTGCCAGTAGTAGACAGATAGCCAAAAACATTCAGTACTTC
CDR3aa: CASSRQIAKNIQYF

d_gene: NA
v_gene: TRBV11-1
j_gene: TRBJ2-3
abundance: NA
CDR3nt: TGTGCCAGCAGCCCCGGACTCTCCGCAGATACGCAGTATTTT
CDR3aa: CASSPGLSADTQYF

d_gene: NA
v_gene: TRBV7-2
j_gene: TRBJ1-2
abundance: few
CDR3nt: TGTGCCAGCAGCGCGGGTCGGAGGTATGGCTACACCTTC
CDR3aa: CASSAGRRYGYTF

d_gene: NA
v_gene: TRBV4-2
j_gene: TRBJ2-3
abundance: NA
CDR3nt: TGTGCCAGCAGGCTCCTACCCACAGATACGCAGTATTTT
CDR3aa: CASRLLPTDTQYF

d_gene: TRBD2
v_gene: TRBV24-1
j_gene: TRBJ2-1
abundance: NA
CDR3nt: TGTGCCACCAGTGATCACGGGACTAGCGACTCCTACAATGAGCAGTTCTTC
CDR3aa: CATSDHGTSDSYNEQFF

d_gene: NA
v_gene: TRBV11-2
j_gene: TRBJ1-3
abundance: NA
CDR3nt: TGTGCCAGCAGCCCCTCCCTGGACACCATATATTTT
CDR3aa: CASSPSLDTIYF

d_gene: NA
v_gene: TRBV9
j_gene: TRBJ2-3
abundance: NA
CDR3nt: TGTGCCAGCAGTGCGGACTGGGCGAGGGCAGATACGCAGTATTTT
CDR3aa: CASSADWARADTQYF

d_gene: TRBD2
v_gene: TRBV2
j_gene: TRBJ2-1
abundance: NA
CDR3nt: TGTGCCAGCCAACCGGGACTAGGGAACAATGAGCAGTTCTTC
CDR3aa: CASQPGLGNNEQFF

d_gene: TRBD1
v_gene: TRBV28
j_gene: TRBJ2-7
abundance: NA
CDR3nt: TGTGCCAGCAGAGGCCCCGGCAGGGGGCGTAACGAGCAGTACTTC
CDR3aa: CASRGPGRGRNEQYF

d_gene: NA
v_gene: TRBV21-1
j_gene: TRBJ2-1
abundance: NA
CDR3nt: TGTGCCAGCAGCAGAGGACAGGGGAATGAGCAGTTCTTC
CDR3aa: CASSRGQGNEQFF

d_gene: NA
v_gene: TRBV5-4
j_gene: TRBJ2-6
abundance: NA
CDR3nt: TGTGCCAGCAGCTTTCCAGGCGGCTCTGGGGCCAACGTCCTGACTTTC
CDR3aa: CASSFPGGSGANVLTF

d_gene: TRBD2
v_gene: TRBV28
j_gene: TRBJ2-1
abundance: NA
CDR3nt: TGTGCCAGCAGTACACATGAACAGCGGGATTTGTTTGAGCAGTTCTTC
CDR3aa: CASSTHEQRDLFEQFF

d_gene: TRBD1
v_gene: TRBV4-3
j_gene: TRBJ1-2
abundance: NA
CDR3nt: TGCGCCAGCAGCCAAGATGGGACAGGGGCGTACTATGGCTACACCTTC
CDR3aa: CASSQDGTGAYYGYTF

d_gene: NA
v_gene: TRBV5-5
j_gene: TRBJ1-5
abundance: NA
CDR3nt: TGTGCCAGCAGCTTGAGGGGTACACAGCCCCAGCATTTT
CDR3aa: CASSLRGTQPQHF

d_gene: NA
v_gene: TRBV6-1
j_gene: TRBJ1-5
abundance: NA
CDR3nt: TGTGCCAGCAGTGCCCTTTTGAAGGGGAGAAATCAGCCCCAGCATTTT
CDR3aa: CASSALLKGRNQPQHF

d_gene: TRBD2
v_gene: TRBV5-1
j_gene: TRBJ2-1
abundance: NA
CDR3nt: TGCGCCAGCAGCTGGAGCGGGGGAAACTACAATGAGCAGTTCTTC
CDR3aa: CASSWSGGNYNEQFF